This T cell receptor (beta chain) stems from a study of blood T cell repertoires in COVID-19. As for the study in general: Some COVID-19 samples were acute and others convalescent; all came from the United States, Italy and Spain. PBMCs, B-cell-depleted T cells, or T cells provided the cDNA or gDNA that made up the material.

CDR3 length equals 14 residues. The ends lost 4 bases at V and 8 bases at J; junction bases unmatched: 7. Germline-derived CDR1 and CDR2 are SGHRS and YFSETQ. The data were produced by immunoSEQ multiplex PCR, yet TCRdb's version contains in-frame clones alone and is incomplete. Of 97,000 or so clones in the sample, approximately 80% were seen once. This clonotype was sampled from a man aged 65 to 85 with active or convalescent COVID-19. The sample was peripheral blood. This chain joins TRBV5-1 and TRBJ2-1; 9 nucleotides align to TRBD1. The CDR3 coding sequence is TGCGCCAGCAGCCCCGGGACAGGGTTTTATGAGCAGTTCTTC. Its protein is CASSPGTGFYEQFF.